This T cell receptor (beta chain) was observed in a study of blood T cell repertoires in COVID-19. Study at large: Both acute and convalescent COVID-19 samples were obtained from the United States, Italy and Spain. The cDNA or gDNA used as material had been derived from T cells, B-cell-depleted T cells, or PBMCs.

As processed by the authors: Amplification with reference gene primers provided the estimates of nucleated cell counts. Method: immunoSEQ multiplex PCR; TCRdb's copy keeps in-frame clones and lacks some. The V and J calls and clone size come from that table; D and trimming were worked out from the DNA. This sample has 100,000 to 150,000 clones; roughly 88% occur once, and the top ten carry about 5.4%. V dropped 4 bases and J dropped 5 bases, with 11 bases sitting between them. The CDR3 runs to 13 residues. The source of this sequence is a human donor in a cohort sampled during active COVID-19. Sequencing input: peripheral blood. This chain joins TRBV12-3 or TRBV12-4 and TRBJ1-2; D is unresolved. The CDR3 DNA follows: TGTGCCAGCAGTTCACAGAATACTTATGGCTACACCTTC. This sequence encodes CASSSQNTYGYTF.